This T cell receptor beta chain was identified in a study of human T cells and chemical hapten exposure. Study in general: The study sensitized with 2% DPC on a 2 cm by 2 cm patch of upper inner arm skin. Study findings and constraints: No change in TCRs above 1 in 1000 frequency was produced by DPC sensitization.

Individual cDNA molecules had unique molecular identifiers attached to them by the library. TCRdb redid the calling of the RACE reads with MiXCR, one entry per CDR3 protein. The table lists approximately 74,000 distinct CDR3 sequences, 25% to 40% of them singletons, with 8.9% in the top ten. This CDR3 is 13 amino acids long. With 5 bases removed from V and 1 base from J, the gap between germline ends came to 8 bases. Germline V lookup: CDR1 SGHTA, CDR2 FQGTGA. The time point is: patch test 1, 2 weeks after DPC sensitization. Specified treatment: therapeutic diphenylcyclopropenone sensitization with weekly scalp DPC. Donors, patients with alopecia ranging from 18 to 70 years old and judged suitable for DPC, provided samples. Note on this clonotype: The antigen is undetermined.

The chain carries TRBV7-3 and TRBJ1-1; weak D call: TRBD1 (5 bases). This clonotype was obtained from a man aged 40-50 years with alopecia areata. Some clones in this sample may be carry-over from other donors' samples. The sample was whole blood, taken in connection with sensitization to the hapten diphenylcyclopropenone (DPC). The CDR3 bases are TGTGCCAGCAGCGCAGGGACGAACACTGAAGCTTTCTTT. Amino acids: CASSAGTNTEAFF.